The present T cell receptor beta chain was sequenced within a study of tumor and adjacent non-tumor tissue in lung cancer. Study-wide context: Some 3.9 million productive TCRbeta reads were obtained per sample on average. Study-level results: In normal lung, the top 100 clones were significantly more dominant than in tumor. Tumor tissue had significantly higher TCR diversity than normal lung.

Worth noting for this clonotype: The antigen remains unidentified. One end of the junction is discordant with germline, which a read error may explain.

This sample's RNA came from whole unsorted tissue. More than 3 cm separated this lung sample from the edge of the tumor. CDR1 is MNHEY and CDR2 is SVGAGI in the germline V gene. The CDR3 runs to 16 residues. Three rounds of nested PCR, following a modified ARM-PCR protocol, produced the TCRbeta library. Each CDR3 protein gets one entry after TCRdb re-called the multiplex PCR reads with MiXCR. The data show approximately 53,000 distinct CDR3 sequences, around two thirds seen once. The material sequenced was distant non-tumor lung tissue. The source is a woman aged 55 to 70 with non-small cell lung cancer. This chain connects TRBV6-5 to TRBJ1-2, with D maybe TRBD1 (6 bases). CDR3 coding DNA: TGTGCCAGCACCCTGCGACCGACAGGAGCTAACTATGGCTACACCTTT. This translates into CASTLRPTGANYGYTF.